What follows describes a single TCR beta chain. The data are from a study of T cells in Graves' hyperthyroidism and ophthalmopathy. Germline V gives CDR1 MNHNS, CDR2 SASEGT. CDR3 length: 17 residues. Trimming took 4 bases from V and 2 from J, leaving 18 bases between them. Template material for amplifying TCR beta CDR3 regions consisted of RNA transcripts. The HTBI primer set was used in a first-round RT-PCR of the TCR CDR3. One entry per CDR3 protein results from TCRdb running MiXCR on the multiplex PCR reads. This sample has hundreds of thousands of distinct CDR3 sequences, with more than 15% found just once.

The sample consisted of blood. The chain links TRBV6-1 to TRBJ1-5; weak D call: TRBD1 (5 bases). This TCR was recovered from a woman under 30 with Graves' hyperthyroidism. For the CDR3, the DNA is TGTGCCAGCAGTGTCGGGGCAGGGACGGGCGGCAATCAGCCCCAGCATTTT. Its protein product is CASSVGAGTGGNQPQHF.